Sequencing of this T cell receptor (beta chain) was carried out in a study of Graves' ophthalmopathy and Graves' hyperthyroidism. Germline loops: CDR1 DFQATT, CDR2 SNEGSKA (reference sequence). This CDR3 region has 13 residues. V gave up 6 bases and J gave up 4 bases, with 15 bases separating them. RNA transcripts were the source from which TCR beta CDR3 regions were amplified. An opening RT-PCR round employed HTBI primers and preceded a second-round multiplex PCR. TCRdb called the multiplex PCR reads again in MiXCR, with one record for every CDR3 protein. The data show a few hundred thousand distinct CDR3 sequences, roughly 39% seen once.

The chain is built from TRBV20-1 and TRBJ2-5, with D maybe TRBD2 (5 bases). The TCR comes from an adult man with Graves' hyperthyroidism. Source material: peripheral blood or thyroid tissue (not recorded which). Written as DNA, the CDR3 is TGCAGTGCCACTAGGGAGTTCCGAGAGACCCAGTACTTC. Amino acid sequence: CSATREFRETQYF.